Listed below are T cell receptor beta chains from one sample, sequenced in a study of T cells of healthy individuals. Each CDR3 protein is one row after TCRdb ran MiXCR on the 5' RACE reads. Of about 96,000 distinct CDR3 sequences in the sample, 17% were seen once. The origin of the receptors is a human donor in good health. Each CDR3 is given without its conserved first and last residue. The order of the fields is V gene, J gene, CDR3 protein.

TRBV2	TRBJ2-1	ASSSSGYEQF
TRBV6-2/TRBV6-3	TRBJ1-2	ASSPLQGRYGYT
TRBV11-2	TRBJ2-5	ASSPTGPQETQY
TRBV5-1	TRBJ2-7	ASSGGPPVGYEQY
TRBV15	TRBJ2-7	ATSRPGQGFYEQY
TRBV5-1	TRBJ2-5	ASSSRLAGGGETQY
TRBV6-5	TRBJ1-2	ASSRDTVNYGYT
TRBV7-2	TRBJ2-2	ASSLGGTSNTGELF
TRBV7-9	TRBJ2-2	ASSLGTGGRTGELF
TRBV20-1	TRBJ1-6	SADRSVPDSYNSPLH
TRBV11-3	TRBJ2-2	ASSLRGNTGELF
TRBV4-1	TRBJ2-1	ASSQALGLANEQF
TRBV13	TRBJ1-1	ASSLDLSAKSTEAF
TRBV7-8	TRBJ1-2	ASSQGQGNYGYT
TRBV11-2	TRBJ2-7	ATTPNLEEQY
TRBV25-1	TRBJ1-6	ASREGQGLATLH